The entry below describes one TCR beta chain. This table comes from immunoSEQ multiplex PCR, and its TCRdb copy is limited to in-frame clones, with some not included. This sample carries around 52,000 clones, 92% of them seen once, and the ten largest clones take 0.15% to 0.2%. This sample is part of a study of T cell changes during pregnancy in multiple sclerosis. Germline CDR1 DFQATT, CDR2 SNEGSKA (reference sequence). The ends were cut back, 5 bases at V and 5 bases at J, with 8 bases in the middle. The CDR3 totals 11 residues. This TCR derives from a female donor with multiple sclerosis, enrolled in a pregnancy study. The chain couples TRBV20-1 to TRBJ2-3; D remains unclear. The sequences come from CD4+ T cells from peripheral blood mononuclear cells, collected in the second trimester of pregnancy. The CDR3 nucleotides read TGCAGTGCTTTTCTAGGAGATACGCAGTATTTT. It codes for CSAFLGDTQYF.